What follows describes a single TCR beta chain. The target antigen is unknown. This record belongs to a study of shared clonotypes between healthy human individuals. Germline-derived CDR1 and CDR2 are SQVTM and ANQGSEA. This CDR3 has 11 residues. Deletions cut 8 bases from V and 5 bases from J, with 12 bases between. Study-wide points: The study drew on few donors, limiting represented genetic and exposure-history diversity. Unshared clonotypes carried lower generation probabilities than those common to all four donors. Despite large depth, sorted-subset datasets appeared incompletely sequenced.

Using immunoSEQ multiplex PCR, the repertoire was profiled, and TCRdb retains in-frame clones only, with some absent. The sample yields 2,500,000 or so clones, roughly 93% seen once. Sequenced: naive CD4+ T cells from PBMCs. Subset defined: CD45RA+ positively selected. The V gene is TRBV29-1, the J gene TRBJ1-2; D remains ambiguous. The TCR originated in a young man in good health. Some clones in this sample may be carry-over from other donors' samples. The CDR3 here is CSPEDGYGYTF. CDR3 nucleotides: TGCAGCCCAGAGGACGGATATGGCTACACCTTC.